The rows below give T cell receptor beta chains drawn from one sample of a study of blood T cells in healthy people across ages. Each CDR3 protein gets one entry after TCRdb re-called the 5' RACE reads with MiXCR. The table records approximately 1,000,000 distinct CDR3 sequences, less than 50% of them present only once. The sequenced sample was blood. These receptors all stem from a woman aged 60-75 years in good health. Each CDR3 is given with its conserved first and last residue. D genes are given only for firm matches. Not every row has a clone size; where given, it reads once, few, many or a size class.

>TRBJ2-1|TRBD2|TRBV10-2|.
TGCGCCAGCAGTGATAGCGGGAGTCAAGAGACCCAGTTCTTC
CASSDSGSQETQFF
>TRBJ2-3|TRBD2|TRBV2|few
TGTGCCAGCAACCAAAGCGGGAGGGGCGGCACAGATACGCAGTATTTT
CASNQSGRGGTDTQYF
>TRBJ2-7|TRBD1|TRBV29-1|.
TGCAGCGGTGATAGGGGGCACGAGCAGTACTTC
CSGDRGHEQYF
>TRBJ2-2|.|TRBV5-5|.
TGTGCCAGCAGCTCCGGAGATGGCGGGGAGCTGTTTTTT
CASSSGDGGELFF
>TRBJ2-1|.|TRBV20-1|.
TGCAGTGCTAGGGTTTACGAGACCCAGTTCTTC
CSARVYETQFF
>TRBJ2-7|TRBD2|TRBV20-1|few
TGCAGTGCTCCCCCTCGGCGGGGGGGCTACGAGCAGTACTTC
CSAPPRRGGYEQYF
>TRBJ2-7|.|TRBV6-7|few
TGTGCCCGCCCAGGGACTTCTTCCTACGAGCAGTACTTC
CARPGTSSYEQYF
>TRBJ1-1|.|TRBV27|once
TGTGCCAGCAGTCGAAGGGGACAAACGAACACTGAAGCTTTCTTT
CASSRRGQTNTEAFF
>TRBJ2-5|.|TRBV5-1|.
TGCGCCAGCAGCTTGGTGGGGGAATCGGGGACACCCGGGGAGACCCAGTACTTC
CASSLVGESGTPGETQYF
>TRBJ2-3|.|TRBV25-1|.
TGTGCCAGCAGTTCCGCAGCGAGATTCACAGATACGCAGTATTTT
CASSSAARFTDTQYF
>TRBJ2-3|.|TRBV25-1|few
TGTGCCAGCAGCGGGTTAGATACGCAGTATTTT
CASSGLDTQYF
>TRBJ2-1|TRBD1|TRBV14|.
TGTGCCAGCAGCCGAGCAACCGGGACAGGGAACAATGAGCAGTTCTTC
CASSRATGTGNNEQFF
>TRBJ2-5|.|TRBV29-1|few
TGCAGCGGCCGGGAAGGAGAGACCCAGTACTTC
CSGREGETQYF
>TRBJ2-3|TRBD2|TRBV11-2|.
TGTGCCAGCGCTAAGGGAGGGAGGGCCGCAGATACGCAGTATTTT
CASAKGGRAADTQYF
>TRBJ1-6|.|TRBV7-9|many
TGTGCCAGCAGCTTAGGTGACAGCTATAATTCACCCCTCCACTTT
CASSLGDSYNSPLHF
>TRBJ2-5|TRBD2|TRBV7-6|.
TGTGCCAGCAGCTTAGGGGAGACTAGCGGGAGGACTAAGGTGGAGACCCAGTACTTC
CASSLGETSGRTKVETQYF
>TRBJ2-5|.|TRBV9|few
TGTGCCAGCAGCGAGGGGGGGAAGCAAGAGACCCAGTACTTC
CASSEGGKQETQYF
>TRBJ1-1|TRBD1|TRBV5-6|few
TGTGCCAGCAGCTTTTACAGGGGGCTGATGAACACTGAAGCTTTCTTT
CASSFYRGLMNTEAFF
>TRBJ2-5|TRBD2|TRBV9|medium-sized
TGTGCCAGCAGCGTAGAGACTAGCAGCGAGACCCAGTACTTC
CASSVETSSETQYF
>TRBJ2-1|TRBD2|TRBV14|few
TGTGCCAGCAGCCACCCGGGAGGGCCGGGTAGATATGAGCAGTTCTTC
CASSHPGGPGRYEQFF
>TRBJ2-5|.|TRBV10-3|.
TGTGCCATCAGTGAGGTAGGACCGACGGAGACCCAGTACTTC
CAISEVGPTETQYF
>TRBJ2-2|.|TRBV7-7|.
TGTGCCAGCAGCTTGGCGCAGGGGTTCAACACTGGGGAGCTGTTTTTT
CASSLAQGFNTGELFF
>TRBJ1-6|.|TRBV7-8|.
TGTGCCAGCAGCTTAGCGAGGGGGGAGCATTCACCCCTCCACTTT
CASSLARGEHSPLHF
>TRBJ2-5|.|TRBV29-1|.
TGCAGCGTTGAAGGGGTTTGGGGGCAAGAGACCCAGTACTTC
CSVEGVWGQETQYF
>TRBJ1-2|.|TRBV5-1|.
TGCGCCAGCAGCAACGGGGTTGGTGCTAACTATGGCTACACCTTC
CASSNGVGANYGYTF
>TRBJ1-2|TRBD1|TRBV12-3/TRBV12-4|.
TGTGCCAGCAGTTTAACGACAGGGCTGAACTATGGCTACACCTTC
CASSLTTGLNYGYTF
>TRBJ2-3|.|TRBV14|few
TGTGCCAGCAGCCAAGGACCCAGGGTTACAGATACGCAGTATTTT
CASSQGPRVTDTQYF
>TRBJ1-2|.|TRBV28|.
TGTGCCAGCAGTCTGGACGGGACGATCGGCTACACCTTC
CASSLDGTIGYTF
>TRBJ2-5|.|TRBV6-5|.
TGTGCCAGCAGTAAGGCGGGCGGGGAGACCCAGTACTTC
CASSKAGGETQYF
>TRBJ2-1|.|TRBV6-6|.
TGTGCCAGCAGACGCTCGGGACCAATGGACGGTGAGCAGTTCTTC
CASRRSGPMDGEQFF
>TRBJ1-1|TRBD1|TRBV11-2|few
TGTGCCAGCAGCGCGGGACAGGGCCTGGGGAACACTGAAGCTTTCTTT
CASSAGQGLGNTEAFF
>TRBJ2-7|TRBD2|TRBV5-1|.
TGCGCCAGCGGAAATAGCGGGTACGAGCAGTACTTC
CASGNSGYEQYF
>TRBJ1-2|.|TRBV30|few
TGTGCCTGGAGTCGACGTGGCTATGGCTACACCTTC
CAWSRRGYGYTF
>TRBJ2-7|.|TRBV9|few
TGTGCCAGCAGCGAGAGGGGACCGGGAAAGACTCTGGGCGAGCAGTACTTC
CASSERGPGKTLGEQYF
>TRBJ1-5|.|TRBV27|few
TGTGCCAGCAGTTTACTCCTGGGGAGCAATCAGCCCCAGCATTTT
CASSLLLGSNQPQHF
>TRBJ1-1|.|TRBV2|.
TGTGCCAGCAGTGACTTCGGGGGGAGGACTGAAGCTTTCTTT
CASSDFGGRTEAFF
>TRBJ2-7|.|TRBV10-3|.
TGTGACATCAGTGAGGCTTCCCCAACAAGCTCCTACGAGCAGTACTTC
CDISEASPTSSYEQYF
>TRBJ2-7|TRBD1|TRBV10-3|.
TGTGCCATCACGGCTACGGACAGGGGAGTGGACGAGCAGTACTTC
CAITATDRGVDEQYF
>TRBJ1-4|.|TRBV7-9|.
TGTGCCAGCAGCGCCCGGACGGGGGGTAGTGAAAAACTGTTTTTT
CASSARTGGSEKLFF
>TRBJ1-2|TRBD1|TRBV29-1|.
TGCAGCGCCGGAGACAGGGGGCAGGGCTACACCTTC
CSAGDRGQGYTF
>TRBJ2-3|.|TRBV20-1|few
TGCAGTGCTTACAGGGATTTGTCTAGCACAGATACGCAGTATTTT
CSAYRDLSSTDTQYF
>TRBJ2-7|.|TRBV28|.
TGTGCCAGCAGTCTCGGAGGCGCGGTATACGAGCAGTACTTC
CASSLGGAVYEQYF
>TRBJ2-5|.|TRBV6-5|.
TGTGCCAGCAGCCCGACAGCGACTCGGGGGACCCAGTACTTC
CASSPTATRGTQYF
>TRBJ2-7|TRBD1|TRBV3-1|.
TGTGCCAGCAGCCAAGAGGGACAGAGATTCGACGAGCAGTACTTC
CASSQEGQRFDEQYF
>TRBJ2-5|TRBD2|TRBV2|few
TGTGCCAGCAGTCGACTAGCGGGAGGAGCTGAGACCCAGTACTTC
CASSRLAGGAETQYF
>TRBJ2-7|.|TRBV20-1|.
TGCAGTGCTAGACCCCTTCGGGTTACCTCCTGCGAGCAGTACTTC
CSARPLRVTSCEQYF
>TRBJ2-4|.|TRBV11-2|.
TGTGCCAGCAGCTCCTCAGGGTTGGTCAAAAACATTCAGTACTTC
CASSSSGLVKNIQYF